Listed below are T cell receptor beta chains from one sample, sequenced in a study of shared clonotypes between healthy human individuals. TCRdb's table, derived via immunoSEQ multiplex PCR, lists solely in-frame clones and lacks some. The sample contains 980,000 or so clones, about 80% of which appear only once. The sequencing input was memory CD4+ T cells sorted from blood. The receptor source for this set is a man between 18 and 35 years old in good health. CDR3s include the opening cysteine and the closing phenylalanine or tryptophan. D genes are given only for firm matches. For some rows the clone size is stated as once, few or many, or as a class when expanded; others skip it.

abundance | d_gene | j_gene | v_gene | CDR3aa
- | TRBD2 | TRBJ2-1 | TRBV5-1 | CASSFTSGQSGFF
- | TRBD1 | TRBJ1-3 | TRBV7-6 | CASSPGQGGYTIYF
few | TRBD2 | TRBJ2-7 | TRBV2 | CASSGGLDNYEQYF
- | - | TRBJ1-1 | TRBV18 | CASSRTDKNEAFF
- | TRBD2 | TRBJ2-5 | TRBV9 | CASSVGLAEVETQYF
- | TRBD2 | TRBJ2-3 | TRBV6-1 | CASSESPPGSGSGDTQYF
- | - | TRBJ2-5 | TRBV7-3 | CASSSGDFPETQYF
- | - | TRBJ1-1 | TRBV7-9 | CASSPAGRGRSSEAFF
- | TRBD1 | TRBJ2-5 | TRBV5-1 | CASRQLTGSQETQYF
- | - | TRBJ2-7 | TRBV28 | CASSLPTGPTKQYF
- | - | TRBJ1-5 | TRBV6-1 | CASSVGRGEQPQHF
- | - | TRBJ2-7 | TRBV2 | CASREGSYEQYF
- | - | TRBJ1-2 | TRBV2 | CASRIGSYGYTF
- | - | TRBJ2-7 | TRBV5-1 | CASSFNGPTYEQYF
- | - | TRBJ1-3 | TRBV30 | CALLPPGLSGNTIYF
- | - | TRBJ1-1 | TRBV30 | CAWSVRDLEAFF
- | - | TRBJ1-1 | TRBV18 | CASSRNGPPLNTEAFF
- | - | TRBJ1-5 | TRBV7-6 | CASSVQAGSNQPQHF
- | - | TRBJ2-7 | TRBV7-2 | CASSFLPGTVYEQYF
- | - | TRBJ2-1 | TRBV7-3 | CASSPSGLTLFF
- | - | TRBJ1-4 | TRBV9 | CASSPSGANEKLFF
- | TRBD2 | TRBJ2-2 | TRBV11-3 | CASSAAGGNTGELFF
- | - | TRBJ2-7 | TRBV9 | CASSRGGGSYEQYF
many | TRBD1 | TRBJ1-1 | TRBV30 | CACRPQQGATEAFF
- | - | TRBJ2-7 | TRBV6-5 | CASSYSKSGPYEQYF
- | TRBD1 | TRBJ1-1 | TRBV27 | CASSLRQGVLNTEAFF
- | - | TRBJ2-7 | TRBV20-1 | CSAGGLTQYF
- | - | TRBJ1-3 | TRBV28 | CASRASSSGNTIYF
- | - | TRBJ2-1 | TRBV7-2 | CASSLGSLAYNEQFF
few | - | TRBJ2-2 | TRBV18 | CASSPRGDYNTGELFF
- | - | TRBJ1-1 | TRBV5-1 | CASSLGQQLNTEAFF
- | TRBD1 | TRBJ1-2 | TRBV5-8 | CASSSRDRLLGYTF
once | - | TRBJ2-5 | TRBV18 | CASSPGAQETQYF
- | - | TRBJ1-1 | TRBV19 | CASSITGNTEAFF
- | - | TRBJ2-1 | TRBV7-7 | CASSLGGLTNEQFF
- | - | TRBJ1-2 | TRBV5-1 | CASSLEGFAYGYTF
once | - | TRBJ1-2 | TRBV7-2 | CASSLGGSSNYGYTF
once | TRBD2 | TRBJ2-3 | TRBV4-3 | CASSQVAAGGSTDTQYF
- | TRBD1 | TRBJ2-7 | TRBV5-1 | CASSSEGQGAYEQYF
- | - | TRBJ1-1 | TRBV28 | CASSRRLEAFF
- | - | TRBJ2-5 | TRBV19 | CASSTGLTGETQYF
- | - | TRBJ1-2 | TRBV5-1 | CASSGNSGVNYGYTF
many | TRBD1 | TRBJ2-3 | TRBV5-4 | CASSWQGVDTQYF
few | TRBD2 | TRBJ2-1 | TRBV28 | CASSPPSGGYEQFF